This TCR beta chain emerged from a study of graft-versus-host responses after intestinal transplantation. Study-level information: Transplant types were multivisceral, liver-intestinal, or isolated intestinal.

Only in-frame clones appear in the TCRdb table, and some are missing; sequencing was by immunoSEQ multiplex PCR. This table has more than 15,000 clones, under 85% appearing once. From the graft tissue, intraepithelial and lamina propria lymphocytes were released through processing. The germline V gene encodes CDR1 MNHEY and CDR2 SMNVEV (reference sequence). CDR3 length: 15 amino acids. V was pared by 2 bases and J by 9 bases, with 6 bases of the junction left unmatched. The chain recombines TRBV27 with TRBJ1-6; 8 bases match TRBD1. This material consisted of ileum tissue, taken almost 470 days after intestinal transplant. The receptor comes from a human patient who received an intestinal transplant, so some T cells may come from the graft donor. The CDR3, as DNA: TGTGCCAGCAGTTTAACCCGGACAGGGAGTTCACCCCTCCACTTT. It specifies CASSLTRTGSSPLHF.